This entry concerns a single TCR beta chain. Profiled with immunoSEQ multiplex PCR; TCRdb holds only in-frame clones, not every one. The table records roughly 190,000 clones, 90% to 95% of them present only once. This specimen comes from a study of control samples from healthy donors and cancer patients. Germline V CDR1 and CDR2: LGHNA, YNFKEQ. V gave up 1 base and J gave up 3 bases, with 18 bases separating them. This CDR3 spans 18 amino acids. Material for sequencing was blood. The genes are TRBV4-2 and TRBJ1-4; TRBD1 is a possible D gene (5 bases). This receptor was obtained from a man aged 30 to 45 in good health. The CDR3 sequence: CASSQVEGRGVANEKLFF. The CDR3 nucleotides are TGTGCCAGCAGCCAAGTTGAAGGGAGGGGCGTAGCTAATGAAAAACTGTTTTTT.